A selection of T cell receptor beta chains follows, all from one sample in a study of cytomegalovirus exposure and HLA in healthy donors. The assay was immunoSEQ multiplex PCR, and TCRdb's table has in-frame clones only and misses some. The table lists around 190,000 clones, approximately 77% of them singletons. The sequenced sample was PBMCs. These receptors were taken from a man aged 35 to 55 in good health and CMV-seropositive. CDR3s include the opening cysteine and the closing phenylalanine or tryptophan. D genes are given only for firm matches. Part of the rows lack a size; the others show once, few, many or a class for expanded clones.

clone_size	j_call	d_call	v_call	cdr3_nt	cdr3_aa
-	TRBJ2-3	-	TRBV7-2	TGTGCCAGCAGCGGCCCTCGGGGGAGCACAGATACGCAGTATTTT	CASSGPRGSTDTQYF
-	TRBJ2-2	-	TRBV5-1	TGCGCCAGCAGCTTTGGACGGGAGAGGACCGGGGAGCTGTTTTTT	CASSFGRERTGELFF
-	TRBJ1-1	-	TRBV18	TGTGCCAGCTCACCATGGCCGACAATGAACACTGAAGCTTTCTTT	CASSPWPTMNTEAFF
-	TRBJ1-3	-	TRBV7-2	TGTGCCAGCAGCTTATTTTTTGGGGGCCTCTCTGGAAACACCATATATTTT	CASSLFFGGLSGNTIYF
-	TRBJ1-1	TRBD1	TRBV5-4	TGTGCCAGCAGCTTGGAGACAGGGGGAGCGACTGAAGCTTTCTTT	CASSLETGGATEAFF
-	TRBJ1-1	TRBD1	TRBV9	TGTGCCAGCAGCGTAACAGGGGCGAAGACTGAAGCTTTCTTT	CASSVTGAKTEAFF
-	TRBJ1-2	TRBD1	TRBV7-2	TGTGCCAGCAGCTTTACCGGGACAGGGGCCTATGGCTACACCTTC	CASSFTGTGAYGYTF
-	TRBJ1-1	-	TRBV21-1	TGTGCCAGCAGAAACGCGTACACTGAAGCTTTCTTT	CASRNAYTEAFF
-	TRBJ1-5	TRBD1	TRBV6-5	TGTGCCAGCAGCTCCGGGACAGGGGGCGTTCAGCCCCAGCATTTT	CASSSGTGGVQPQHF
-	TRBJ1-5	-	TRBV21-1	TGTGCCAGCAGCAAAGGGCAGGGGGCTAGCAATCAGCCCCAGCATTTT	CASSKGQGASNQPQHF
-	TRBJ2-7	TRBD2	TRBV27	TGTGCCAGCAGTTCCAGGCAGGGGACTAGCGGGAGTTGGGAGCAGTACTTC	CASSSRQGTSGSWEQYF
few	TRBJ1-5	TRBD1	TRBV2	TGTGCCAGCAGCATGGGACAGGGGTTCAATCAGCCCCAGCATTTT	CASSMGQGFNQPQHF
-	TRBJ2-5	-	TRBV28	TGTGCCAGCAGCACCGGACACATCCAAGAGACCCAGTACTTC	CASSTGHIQETQYF
-	TRBJ2-7	-	TRBV4-1	TGCGCCAGCAGCCCCAACCGGGGGTACGAGCAGTACTTC	CASSPNRGYEQYF
-	TRBJ1-6	TRBD1	TRBV18	TGTGCCAGCTCAGGCCGGGACAGGGGAGATTCACCCCTCCACTTT	CASSGRDRGDSPLHF
-	TRBJ1-4	-	TRBV7-8	TGTGCCAGCAGCTTAGGGGGGGTGACTCTCACAACTAATGAAAAACTGCTTTTT	CASSLGGVTLTTNEKLLF
-	TRBJ2-1	-	TRBV9	TGTGCCAGCAGCGTAGATCTCTACGGTCGTGAGCAGTTCTTC	CASSVDLYGREQFF
-	TRBJ1-5	TRBD1	TRBV7-8	TGTGCCAGCAGCTTAGCCAGCTGGAACAGGGGGTATAGCAATCAGCCCCAGCATTTT	CASSLASWNRGYSNQPQHF
-	TRBJ2-2	-	TRBV7-2	TGTGCCAGCAGCTCAATAGGCGGGGTGGGCGGGGAGCTGTTTTTT	CASSSIGGVGGELFF
few	TRBJ1-4	-	TRBV7-2	TGTGCCAGCACCAGGGGAGCGTGGGAAAAACTGTTTTTT	CASTRGAWEKLFF
-	TRBJ2-3	TRBD2	TRBV9	TGTGCCAGCACCTTGCTAGCGGGGGGGGTAGGAGATACGCAGTATTTT	CASTLLAGGVGDTQYF
-	TRBJ2-7	TRBD2	TRBV6-1	TGTGCCAGCAGTGACCAACTAGCGGGCTACGAGCAGTACTTC	CASSDQLAGYEQYF
-	TRBJ2-3	TRBD2	TRBV10-3	TGTGCCATCAGTGCGCGGTCTAGCGGGAGGGCCGCGAGCACAGATACGCAGTATTTT	CAISARSSGRAASTDTQYF
-	TRBJ2-7	TRBD1	TRBV7-2	TGTGCCAGCAGCTCCAGTGGACAGGGGGTTAAGTACTTC	CASSSSGQGVKYF
-	TRBJ2-7	TRBD1	TRBV10-3	TGTGCCATCAGTGAGTCGGCCCAGGGGGCGGGCGAGCAGTACTTC	CAISESAQGAGEQYF
-	TRBJ2-4	-	TRBV7-2	TGTGCCAGCGCCGAGGGTCTTCACATTCAGTACTTC	CASAEGLHIQYF
-	TRBJ2-7	TRBD1	TRBV9	TGTGCCAGCAGCGTGGCCGGGACAGGGGGTTCCTACGAGCAGTACTTC	CASSVAGTGGSYEQYF
-	TRBJ2-2	-	TRBV5-1	TGCGCCAGCAGCTTGGGACTAACGACGAGTGCCGGGGAGCTGTTTTTT	CASSLGLTTSAGELFF
-	TRBJ2-1	TRBD1	TRBV7-6	TGTGCCAGCAGCTTAGGTCCGGGACAGGATTACAATGAGCAGTTCTTC	CASSLGPGQDYNEQFF
few	TRBJ1-2	-	TRBV13	TGTGCCAGCAGCTCAGGCGGGGGGTATGGCTACACCTTC	CASSSGGGYGYTF
once	TRBJ1-4	TRBD1	TRBV18	TGTGCCAGCTCACCGGGTACAGGGGCGGAAAAACTGTTTTTT	CASSPGTGAEKLFF
few	TRBJ1-1	-	TRBV6-1	TGTGCCAGCAGTGAGGCGAACACTGAAGCTTTCTTT	CASSEANTEAFF
-	TRBJ2-5	-	TRBV2	TGTGCCAGCAGTAGGGACAACCAAGAGACCCAGTACTTC	CASSRDNQETQYF
-	TRBJ2-1	TRBD2	TRBV5-4	TGTGCCAGCAGCTTGCGGGGACTAGCGGGACCAGCGGCTGAGCAGTTCTTC	CASSLRGLAGPAAEQFF
-	TRBJ2-7	-	TRBV7-9	TGTGCCAGCAGCTTAGAGCGGTGGGTGGACTACCGCGAGCAGTACTTC	CASSLERWVDYREQYF
-	TRBJ2-3	TRBD2	TRBV19	TGTGCCAGTCGGAGGACTAGCGGCACAGATACGCAGTATTTT	CASRRTSGTDTQYF
few	TRBJ1-4	-	TRBV19	TGTGCCAGTAGTATCCGAGAGAATGAAAAACTGTTTTTT	CASSIRENEKLFF
-	TRBJ2-7	TRBD2	TRBV28	TGTGCCAGCAGTTTAGGGCTAGCGGGAGTTTACGAGCAGTACTTC	CASSLGLAGVYEQYF
few	TRBJ2-1	TRBD1	TRBV11-3	TGTGCCAGCAGCTTAGCAGGGGGCTCCTACAATGAGCAGTTCTTC	CASSLAGGSYNEQFF
-	TRBJ1-1	-	TRBV13	TGTGCCAGCAGCTTAGGCAGGCCAAACACTGAAGCTTTCTTT	CASSLGRPNTEAFF
once	TRBJ2-7	TRBD1	TRBV4-2	TGTGCCAGCAGCCAAGAGGGGGACAGATCCTACGAGCAGTACTTC	CASSQEGDRSYEQYF
-	TRBJ2-7	TRBD1	TRBV4-1	TGCGCCAGCAGCCAAAAAGGGACAGGGTTGAACGAGCAGTACTTC	CASSQKGTGLNEQYF
-	TRBJ2-7	-	TRBV4-1	TGCGCCAGCAGCCAAGCGGGTCGGGAGTACGAGCAGTACTTC	CASSQAGREYEQYF
once	TRBJ1-1	-	TRBV6-5	TGTGCCAGCAGTTACTCTGGGGGGAGTATATGGACTGAAGCTTTCTTT	CASSYSGGSIWTEAFF
-	TRBJ2-7	TRBD1	TRBV5-1	TGCGCCAGCAGCTTGCGGCAGGACAGGGCCTACGAGCAGTACTTC	CASSLRQDRAYEQYF
-	TRBJ1-1	-	TRBV14	TGTGCCAGCAGCAACTACAGGGAATACACTGAAGCTTTCTTT	CASSNYREYTEAFF
-	TRBJ1-2	-	TRBV15	TGTGCCACCAGCAGAGGGCAGGTGGGAGTAGATGGCTACACCTTC	CATSRGQVGVDGYTF
-	TRBJ2-3	-	TRBV7-2	TGTGCCAGCAGCTCCCCGGGGGGCTTTACTAGCACAGATACGCAGTATTTT	CASSSPGGFTSTDTQYF
once	TRBJ2-3	-	TRBV27	TGTGCCAGCAGTCATACTAGGCGGGTTACAGATACGCAGTATTTT	CASSHTRRVTDTQYF
-	TRBJ2-2	-	TRBV27	TGTGCCAGCAGTTCCCACAGGGCCGGGGAGCTGTTTTTT	CASSSHRAGELFF
-	TRBJ2-2	TRBD2	TRBV11-1	TGTGCCAGCAGCTCCAAACTAGCGGGTCAGGGAACGAACACCGGGGAGCTGTTTTTT	CASSSKLAGQGTNTGELFF
-	TRBJ2-7	-	TRBV7-9	TGTTCCAGCAGCTTAGTGAGGGACGAGCAGTACTTC	CSSSLVRDEQYF
-	TRBJ1-2	-	TRBV27	TGTGCCAGCAGTTTATCTGGGGGCGGTTTCTATGGCTACACCTTC	CASSLSGGGFYGYTF